The 32 T cell receptor beta chains listed next were all sequenced from one sample in a study of shared clonotypes between healthy human individuals. TCRdb's copy holds only in-frame clones and misses some; the assay was immunoSEQ multiplex PCR. The table lists 2 million to 2.5 million clones, about 90% of them singletons. Material for sequencing was naive CD4+ T cells from PBMCs. The subset is: CD45RA+ positively selected. These receptors all stem from a man aged 18 to 35 in good health. Some clones in this sample may be carry-over from other donors' samples.

As concerns this clone: The sample contains more than one DNA sequence encoding this CDR3. The V gene is TRBV5-1, the J gene TRBJ2-5; weak D call: TRBD2 (5 bases). Germline V gives CDR1 SGHRS, CDR2 YFSETQ. The V and J ends lost 4 bases and 5 bases respectively, with 9 bases between them. There are 12 residues in the CDR3. Here the CDR3 DNA reads TGCGCCAGCAGCCCCGGCGGGGAGACCCAGTACTTC. Amino acid sequence: CASSPGGETQYF. Full variable domain (missing parts from reference TRBV5-1 and TRBJ2-5): KAGVTQTPRYLIKTRGQQVTLSCSPISGHRSVSWYQQTPGQGLQFLFEYFSETQRNKGNFPGRFSGRQFSNSRSEMNVSTLELGDSALYLCASSPGGETQYFGPGTRLLVL.

The chain couples TRBV2 to TRBJ2-7, with unresolved D. Trimming shortened V by 6 bases and J by 6 bases, and 18 bases separated the two germline ends. The CDR3 length is 14 residues. Germline V CDR1 and CDR2: SNHLY, FYNNEI. The DNA of the CDR3 is TGTGCCAGCAGGGATAGGGTTCGGATAGTCGAGCAGTACTTC. Its protein product is CASRDRVRIVEQYF.

V gene TRBV7-9 combines with J gene TRBJ1-2, with D perhaps TRBD1 (6 bases). Between the trimmed V and J ends, which lost 2 bases and 3 bases, there was a span of 13 bases. The germline V gene encodes CDR1 SEHNR and CDR2 FQNEAQ (reference sequence). CDR3 length: 15 amino acids. The CDR3 nucleotides are TGTGCCAGCAGCTTAAACAGGGAGGTCGACTATGGCTACACCTTC. Translating gives CASSLNREVDYGYTF. The entire variable domain, with the rest obtained from reference TRBV7-9 and TRBJ1-2, is as follows: DTGVSQNPRHKITKRGQNVTFRCDPISEHNRLYWYRQTLGQGPEFLTYFQNEAQLEKSRLLSDRFSAERPKGSFSTLEIQRTEQGDSAMYLCASSLNREVDYGYTFGSGTRLTVV.

This chain connects TRBV6-9 to TRBJ2-5, with a tentative D call TRBD2 (6 bases). Germline assignment: CDR1 MNHGY and CDR2 SVAAGI. This CDR3 comprises 17 residues. Trimming cost V 2 bases and J 0 bases, with 16 bases left between them. CDR3 in DNA: TGTGCCAGCAGTTATCTCCTCCGGGACTTATACCAAGAGACCCAGTACTTC. It codes for CASSYLLRDLYQETQYF.

The chain links TRBV7-3 to TRBJ2-5; D gene uncertain. Trimming removed 2 bases at V and 5 bases at J, with 9 bases between. This CDR3 comprises 13 residues. Germline loops: CDR1 SGHTA, CDR2 FQGTGA. The CDR3 sequence: CASSLLAAETQYF. In DNA, the CDR3 is TGTGCCAGCAGCTTATTGGCTGCTGAGACCCAGTACTTC.

The sample holds one count of this clone. The V call is TRBV29-1, the J call TRBJ2-3; the D gene is possibly TRBD1 (6 bases). Germline-derived CDR1 and CDR2 are SQVTM and ANQGSEA. The germline V and J ends were trimmed by 7 bases and 4 bases, with 15 bases remaining between them. The CDR3 totals 13 residues. CDR3 protein: CSEVRGDSDTQYF. The CDR3 coding sequence is TGCAGCGAAGTCAGGGGCGATTCAGATACGCAGTATTTT.

The gene calls are TRBV11-2 and TRBJ2-2, with 7 bases lining up with TRBD2. CDR3 size: 14 residues. V lost 6 bases to trimming and J lost 3 bases; unmatched junction nucleotides: 4. Germline-derived CDR1 and CDR2 are SGHAT and FQNNGV. In DNA form, the CDR3 reads TGTGCCAGCAGACGGGCGGGGGACACCGGGGAGCTGTTTTTT. This encodes CASRRAGDTGELFF.

This clone was seen just once. The rearrangement uses TRBV5-1 and TRBJ2-5, with TRBD2 matching 14 bases. This CDR3 comprises 17 residues. Germline assignment: CDR1 SGHRS and CDR2 YFSETQ. J gave up 4 bases and V 2 bases, and 7 bases lay outside the gene matches. CDR3 region: CASSFSGTSGRGETQYF. The CDR3 DNA follows: TGCGCCAGCAGCTTTTCCGGGACTAGCGGGAGAGGAGAGACCCAGTACTTC.

V is TRBV28 and J is TRBJ1-1, with D uncertain. Germline V lookup: CDR1 MDHEN, CDR2 SYDVKM. Trimming stripped 3 bases from V and 1 base from J, with 12 bases between. The CDR3 loop spans 15 amino acids. CDR3 amino acids: CASSLQRVGNTEAFF. The CDR3, as DNA: TGTGCCAGCAGTTTGCAGAGGGTAGGGAACACTGAAGCTTTCTTT.

V usage is TRBV11-1 and J usage is TRBJ2-3, with D perhaps TRBD2 (6 bases). Between the trimmed V and J ends, which lost 0 bases and 3 bases, there was a span of 10 bases. This CDR3 region has 15 residues. Germline V lookup: CDR1 SGHAT, CDR2 FQDESV (reference sequence). The CDR3 DNA follows: TGTGCCAGCAGCTTAGCCAGCGGGCCTACAGATACGCAGTATTTT. Translated, it gives CASSLASGPTDTQYF.

This sequence joins TRBV6-1 and TRBJ2-2; unclear D gene. The germline V and J ends were trimmed by 5 bases and 2 bases, with 6 bases remaining between them. Germline CDR1 reads MNHNS; CDR2 reads SASEGT. This CDR3 region has 13 residues. DNA of the CDR3: TGTGCCAGCAGTAAAATTAACACCGGGGAGCTGTTTTTT. As protein: CASSKINTGELFF.

Points on this clone: Other DNA sequences of this sample code for an identical CDR3. This sequence joins TRBV7-3 and TRBJ2-5; D perhaps matches TRBD1 (6 bases). CDR3 length: 13 amino acids. The germline V and J ends were trimmed by 6 bases and 3 bases, with 11 bases remaining between them. Germline assignment: CDR1 SGHTA and CDR2 FQGTGA. The CDR3 bases are TGTGCCAGCAGTTCCGGGACAAAAGAGACCCAGTACTTC. Its protein product is CASSSGTKETQYF.

This clone occurred once. The V call is TRBV29-1, the J call TRBJ2-1; 9 bases are shared with TRBD2. The CDR3 has 15 residues. CDR1 SQVTM and CDR2 ANQGSEA come from the germline V gene. The V segment lost 7 bases and the J segment 1 base; nucleotides outside the gene matches: 8. CDR3 bases: TGCAGCGCCGCTCCTAGCGGGGAATCCTACAATGAGCAGTTCTTC. Its protein is CSAAPSGESYNEQFF.

The chain is built from TRBV27 and TRBJ2-1, with 11 bases lining up with TRBD1. V shed 6 bases and J 8 bases; nucleotides not matched to a gene: 12. The germline CDR1 and CDR2 sequences are MNHEY and SMNVEV (reference sequence). The length of the CDR3 is 16 residues. CDR3 loop: CASSPPRTGGMDEQFF. The CDR3 DNA reads TGTGCCAGCAGCCCGCCCAGGACAGGGGGCATGGATGAGCAGTTCTTC.

This chain connects TRBV28 to TRBJ2-7; a weak D match, TRBD1 (6 bases). V was cut by 3 bases and J by 2 bases, with 17 bases left in between. The CDR3 loop spans 16 amino acids. Germline CDR1 and CDR2: MDHEN and SYDVKM. CDR3 sequence: CASSFLGGGLTYEQYF. Here the CDR3 DNA reads TGTGCCAGCAGTTTTTTGGGTGGGGGCCTAACCTACGAGCAGTACTTC.

The V gene is TRBV28, the J gene TRBJ2-1, with TRBD2 matching over 7 bases. Germline V gives CDR1 MDHEN, CDR2 SYDVKM. V gave up 4 bases and J gave up 8 bases; unmatched junction bases: 11. The CDR3 spans 15 residues. CDR3 residues: CASSSPREGRDEQFF. The DNA for the CDR3 is TGTGCCAGCAGTTCTCCGAGGGAGGGGAGGGATGAGCAGTTCTTC. The complete variable domain, with remaining parts taken from reference TRBV28 and TRBJ2-1, reads DVKVTQSSRYLVKRTGEKVFLECVQDMDHENMFWYRQDPGLGLRLIYFSYDVKMKEKGDIPEGYSVSREKKERFSLILESASTNQTSMYLCASSSPREGRDEQFFGPGTRLTVL.

The chain recombines TRBV9 with TRBJ2-7; maybe TRBD1 (6 bases). Trimming took 0 bases from V and 3 from J, leaving 10 bases between them. Germline V lookup: CDR1 SGDLS, CDR2 YYNGEE. The CDR3 length is 14 residues. CDR3 sequence (DNA): TGTGCCAGCAGCGTAGCCACGACAGGCTACGAGCAGTACTTC. Translation gives CASSVATTGYEQYF.

The rearrangement joins TRBV27 to TRBJ1-1; D unresolved. V was shortened by 4 bases and J by 0 bases, with 15 bases between the two germline ends. CDR3 length: 16 amino acids. Germline V gene data show CDR1 as MNHEY and CDR2 as SMNVEV (reference sequence). CDR3 DNA: TGTGCCAGCAGTTCCGAGGGAGTTGGGGTGAACACTGAAGCTTTCTTT. Encoded protein: CASSSEGVGVNTEAFF.

The rearrangement links TRBV11-3 to TRBJ2-6, with 7 nucleotides matching TRBD1. The germline V gene has CDR1 SGHNT and CDR2 YENEEA. V shed 5 bases, J shed 2 bases, and the junction held 3 bases outside the gene matches. The CDR3 runs 15 residues. CDR3: CASSPDRAGANVLTF. As DNA, the CDR3 is TGTGCCAGCAGCCCCGACAGGGCTGGGGCCAACGTCCTGACTTTC.

This rearrangement joins TRBV27 to TRBJ1-2; D is ambiguous. The CDR3 runs to 12 residues. Trimming removed 9 bases at V and 3 bases at J, with 11 bases between. From germline, CDR1 is MNHEY and CDR2 SMNVEV (reference sequence). DNA for the CDR3: TGTGCCAGTGTGAAAGGCTACTATGGCTACACCTTC. Its translation: CASVKGYYGYTF.

The genes are TRBV30 and TRBJ2-2, with 7 bases aligning to TRBD1. The trim removed 8 bases at V and 1 base at J, leaving 4 bases unmatched. This CDR3 spans 13 amino acids. Germline V gene lookup returns CDR1 GTSNPN and CDR2 SVGIG (reference sequence). CDR3 nucleotide sequence: TGTGCCCTCAGGACAGGGAACACCGGGGAGCTGTTTTTT. Translation: CALRTGNTGELFF.

The chain joins TRBV5-1 to TRBJ1-2; 8 bases line up with TRBD1. CDR1 is SGHRS, CDR2 YFSETQ, per germline. J gave up 7 bases and V 4 bases, and 9 bases lay outside the gene matches. CDR3 length: 14 amino acids. The CDR3 DNA sequence: TGCGCCAGCAGCCACCCAGGACAGGGAACTGGCTACACCTTC. As protein: CASSHPGQGTGYTF.

V usage is TRBV27 and J usage is TRBJ2-2; D is unclear. CDR3 length: 16 amino acids. Deletions cut 6 bases from V and 6 bases from J, with 20 bases between. CDR1 is MNHEY and CDR2 is SMNVEV in the germline V gene (reference sequence). The CDR3, as DNA: TGTGCCAGCAGCCTAAGGGTAGTACCAGCCTCCGGGGAGCTGTTTTTT. Protein sequence: CASSLRVVPASGELFF.

The CDR3 DNA follows: TGTGCCAGCAGTTTAGCCTGGGGGAACGGGGAGCTGTTTTTT. Translated: CASSLAWGNGELFF. The rearrangement joins TRBV28 to TRBJ2-2, with D perhaps TRBD1 or TRBD2 (5 bases each). Germline CDR1 and CDR2: MDHEN and SYDVKM. With 2 bases removed from V and 7 bases from J, the gap between germline ends came to 11 bases. This CDR3 comprises 14 residues.

The rearrangement joins TRBV19 to TRBJ2-7; tentative D call: TRBD1 (6 bases). The length of the CDR3 is 15 residues. Trimming stripped 2 bases from V and 3 bases from J, with 14 bases between. The V gene's germline CDR1 is LNHDA and CDR2 SQIVND (reference sequence). For the CDR3, the DNA is TGTGCCAGTAGTATAAAACAGGGTAGGCTCTACGAGCAGTACTTC. Its protein is CASSIKQGRLYEQYF. Full variable domain (missing parts from reference TRBV19 and TRBJ2-7): DGGITQSPKYLFRKEGQNVTLSCEQNLNHDAMYWYRQDPGQGLRLIYYSQIVNDFQKGDIAEGYSVSREKKESFPLTVTSAQKNPTAFYLCASSIKQGRLYEQYFGPGTRLTVT.

The V call is TRBV4-3, the J call TRBJ2-1; D is unclear. Between the trimmed V and J ends, which lost 2 bases and 9 bases, there was a span of 8 bases. Germline V gene data show CDR1 as LGHNA and CDR2 as YSLEER. This CDR3 has 12 residues. This chain's CDR3 is CASSQQSGEQFF. CDR3 nucleotide sequence: TGCGCCAGCAGCCAACAGAGTGGTGAGCAGTTCTTC.

This sequence joins TRBV15 and TRBJ2-7; TRBD2 is a possible D gene (6 bases). The CDR3 spans 13 residues. V lost 5 bases to trimming and J lost 6 bases, with 14 bases between them. Germline V CDR1 and CDR2: LNHNV, YYDKDF (reference sequence). This CDR3 reads CATSGIQGGEQYF. CDR3 nucleotide sequence: TGTGCCACCAGCGGTATTCAGGGAGGCGAGCAGTACTTC.

V gene TRBV29-1 combines with J gene TRBJ2-6; perhaps TRBD1 as D (5 bases). Germline V gene data show CDR1 as SQVTM and CDR2 as ANQGSEA. The V end was cut by 4 bases, the J end by 1 base, with 11 bases between. The length of the CDR3 is 15 residues. The CDR3 loop is CSVGISGSGANVLTF. The CDR3 DNA reads TGCAGCGTTGGTATATCAGGGTCTGGGGCCAACGTCCTGACTTTC.

J is TRBJ2-5 and V is TRBV7-2; D call uncertain. Germline-derived CDR1 and CDR2 are SGHTA and FQGNSA. This CDR3 has 15 amino acids. Trimming stripped 1 base from V and 6 bases from J, with 15 bases between. The CDR3 region is CASSLVPFPSKTQYF. The CDR3 bases are TGTGCCAGCAGCTTAGTCCCATTTCCGTCGAAGACCCAGTACTTC.

The J gene is TRBJ1-1, the V gene TRBV19, with a weak D call TRBD1 (5 bases). Looked up from germline, CDR1 is LNHDA and CDR2 is SQIVND (reference sequence). V gave up 6 bases and J gave up 0 bases, with 8 bases separating them. The CDR3 has 13 residues. The CDR3, as DNA: TGTGCCAGTAGCGGGGGTGTGAACACTGAAGCTTTCTTT. Protein: CASSGGVNTEAFF.

The chain employs TRBV7-8 and TRBJ1-5; D is uncertain. Trimming pared 1 base from V and 6 bases from J, leaving 4 bases between. This CDR3 is built from 12 residues. Germline V lookup: CDR1 SGHVS, CDR2 FQNEAQ. The CDR3 DNA reads TGTGCCAGCAGCTTAGAGAGTCAGCCCCAGCATTTT. Its translation: CASSLESQPQHF.

V usage is TRBV6-5 and J usage is TRBJ2-1; the D gene is possibly TRBD1 (6 bases). The length of the CDR3 is 13 residues. Trimming pared 3 bases from V and 7 bases from J, leaving 10 bases between. The germline V gene has CDR1 MNHEY and CDR2 SVGAGI. CDR3 in amino acids: CASSYSTGNEQFF. CDR3 DNA: TGTGCCAGCAGTTATTCGACAGGTAATGAGCAGTTCTTC.